This TCR beta chain was identified during a study of Ad26.COV2.S vaccination and SARS-CoV-2 variants. Study information: Ad26.COV2.S shots went into the muscle once or twice, 56 days apart.

The study's findings and limits: Non-spike TCR breadth was similar in vaccine and placebo recipients.

This CDR3 has 15 residues. Trimming removed 9 bases from V and 3 bases from J, with 20 bases in between. Germline V CDR1 and CDR2: ENHRY, SYGVKD. Treatment specified: around 19 received Ad26.COV2.S at low or high dose, single or two shots; 5 received placebo; per-sample allocation not given. Samples analyzed were those drawn on day 63 after the first vaccine or placebo injection. Data came from immunoSEQ multiplex PCR; TCRdb stores just in-frame clones and leaves some out. The sample carries roughly 400,000 clones, 92% recorded once. On this clone: Its antigen is not known.

Sequences were derived from peripheral blood, sampled in a trial of Ad26.COV2.S vaccine versus placebo. The sequence derives from a person between 18 and 59 years old who received the Ad26.COV2.S COVID-19 vaccine or a placebo. The V call is TRBV10-3, the J call TRBJ1-1, with D possibly matching TRBD1 (5 bases). DNA of the CDR3: TGTGCCATTGCCGGGACCATGAGGGGAGACACTGAAGCTTTCTTT. Its translation: CAIAGTMRGDTEAFF.